Shown below are 16 T cell receptor beta chains from a single sample sequenced in a study of T cell responses to AZD1222 COVID-19 vaccine. Sequenced by immunoSEQ multiplex PCR; TCRdb stores in-frame clones only, minus some. The top ten clones hold 6.5% of a sample with about 67,000 clones, about 83% of them seen once. This material consisted of peripheral blood, taken 28 days after the second AZD1222 dose. The origin of the receptors is an adult who received the AZD1222 COVID-19 vaccine.

The chain combines TRBV9 with TRBJ2-3; D may be TRBD1 (7 bases). V lost 2 bases, J lost 1 base, and 14 bases lay in between. CDR1 and CDR2 (germline): SGDLS, YYNGEE. The CDR3 is 16 amino acids. CDR3 sequence reads: CASSVTGRPGTDTQYF. The CDR3 bases are TGTGCCAGCAGCGTGACAGGGAGGCCTGGCACAGATACGCAGTATTTT.

V and J are TRBV12-5 and TRBJ2-3; 11 nucleotides align to TRBD2. The CDR3 length is 16 residues. Germline trimming cut 1 base from V and 4 bases from J; bases unmatched to any gene: 4. Germline V gives CDR1 LGHNT, CDR2 FRNRAP. CDR3 DNA: TGTGCTAGTGGTTTGGCACTAGCGGGGGTGCCAGATACGCAGTATTTT. As protein: CASGLALAGVPDTQYF.

This chain links TRBV5-4 with TRBJ1-2; D is uncertain. Germline V gene data show CDR1 as SGHNT and CDR2 as YYREEE (reference sequence). Deletions cut 3 bases from V and 0 bases from J, with 15 bases between. This CDR3 region has 16 residues. The CDR3 sequence: CASSSEIAASNYGYTF. In DNA form, the CDR3 reads TGTGCCAGCAGCTCCGAGATAGCGGCGTCTAACTATGGCTACACCTTC.

This rearrangement joins TRBV5-4 to TRBJ2-2, with D perhaps matching TRBD1 (6 bases). The germline CDR1 and CDR2 sequences are SGHNT and YYREEE (reference sequence). V shed 4 bases and J shed 3 bases, with 16 bases lying between them. The CDR3 is 16 amino acids. The CDR3 region is CASSPGQQGYTGELFF. For the CDR3, the DNA is TGTGCCAGCAGCCCCGGACAGCAAGGGTACACCGGGGAGCTGTTTTTT. Full variable domain (remainder filled in from reference TRBV5-4 and TRBJ2-2): ETGVTQSPTHLIKTRGQQVTLRCSSQSGHNTVSWYQQALGQGPQFIFQYYREEENGRGNFPPRFSGLQFPNYSSELNVNALELDDSALYLCASSPGQQGYTGELFFGEGSRLTVL.

V usage is TRBV19 and J usage is TRBJ1-2, with 11 bases lining up with TRBD1. Trimming cost V 5 bases and J 14 bases; bases outside gene matches: 10. The germline gives CDR1 LNHDA, CDR2 SQIVND (reference sequence). The CDR3 covers 13 residues. The CDR3 here is CASSPSGQGAGTF. The CDR3 nucleotides read TGTGCCAGTAGTCCCTCAGGACAGGGGGCGGGAACCTTC.

For this clone: The same CDR3 also results from other DNA sequences found in this sample. The chain uses TRBV27 and TRBJ1-6; 7 bases line up with TRBD1. CDR3 length: 14 residues. Trimming at V came to 2 bases and at J to 10 bases, leaving 5 bases not matched to a gene. CDR1 and CDR2 (germline): MNHEY, SMNVEV (reference sequence). CDR3 in amino acids: CASSLDRESSPLHF. Written as DNA, the CDR3 is TGTGCCAGCAGTTTAGACAGGGAGAGCTCACCCCTCCACTTT.

The DNA for the CDR3 is TGTGCCAGCAAACTATCACTGTCGTTAAACTATGGCTACACCTTC. This gives the protein CASKLSLSLNYGYTF. The gene calls are TRBV9 and TRBJ1-2; D call uncertain. The CDR3 consists of 15 residues. Germline-derived CDR1 and CDR2 are SGDLS and YYNGEE. Trimming stripped 6 bases from V and 2 bases from J, with 17 bases between.

The rearrangement uses TRBV9 and TRBJ1-3, with D possibly TRBD1 on 5 matching bases. From germline, CDR1 is SGDLS and CDR2 YYNGEE. V was trimmed by 4 bases and J by 2 bases, leaving 10 bases between them. This CDR3 region has 14 residues. This CDR3 is CASSPLGAGNTIYF. The CDR3 coding sequence is TGTGCCAGCAGCCCCTTGGGGGCTGGAAACACCATATATTTT.

J is TRBJ2-2 and V is TRBV11-2; the D is unclear. Germline V gene lookup returns CDR1 SGHAT and CDR2 FQNNGV. The CDR3 sequence is 13 residues long. V was pared by 1 base and J by 8 bases, with 8 bases between. The CDR3 region is CASSLGGVGELFF. Here the CDR3 DNA reads TGTGCCAGCAGCTTAGGAGGAGTTGGGGAGCTGTTTTTT.

This sequence joins TRBV7-2 and TRBJ1-3; 9 bases align to TRBD1. With 1 base clipped from V and 0 bases from J, the junction kept 4 bases outside the gene matches. The CDR3 sequence is 17 residues long. Germline CDR1 is SGHTA and CDR2 is FQGNSA. The chain's CDR3 is CASSLVGTGNSGNTIYF. CDR3 DNA: TGTGCCAGCAGCTTAGTAGGGACAGGGAACTCTGGAAACACCATATATTTT.

The V call is TRBV5-1, the J call TRBJ2-1, with 9 bases aligning to TRBD1. The germline CDR1 and CDR2 sequences are SGHRS and YFSETQ. The V gene end was trimmed by 6 bases and the J gene end by 10 bases; junction bases not matched to a gene: 11. The CDR3 has 14 amino acids. CDR3 amino acids: CASTGDRVEWEQFF. In DNA form, the CDR3 reads TGCGCCAGCACCGGGGACAGGGTAGAGTGGGAGCAGTTCTTC.

The genes are TRBV19 and TRBJ2-7; no reliable D call. Trimming stripped 11 bases from V and 6 bases from J, with 20 bases between. Germline V gene sequence: CDR1 LNHDA, CDR2 SQIVND (reference sequence). The CDR3 sequence is 13 residues long. CDR3 protein: CACCIDVSGEQYF. The CDR3 region has the DNA TGTGCCTGTTGTATAGATGTCTCTGGCGAGCAGTACTTC.

The chain's CDR3 is CASSPIQELNTEAFF. The CDR3 region has the DNA TGTGCCAGCAGCCCAATACAGGAGTTGAACACTGAAGCTTTCTTT. The rearrangement links TRBV14 to TRBJ1-1; tentative D call: TRBD1 (5 bases). This CDR3 region has 15 residues. Germline V CDR1 and CDR2: SGHDN, FVKESK. V was trimmed by 4 bases and J by 0 bases, leaving 12 bases between them.

The V and J genes are TRBV20-1 and TRBJ2-5; D ambiguous. V lost 3 bases and J lost 12, with 17 bases in between. Germline V gene lookup returns CDR1 DFQATT and CDR2 SNEGSKA (reference sequence). CDR3 length equals 12 residues. CDR3 protein: CSASPSPLAEYF. CDR3 sequence (DNA): TGCAGTGCTAGTCCTTCGCCTCTTGCCGAGTACTTC.

The J gene is TRBJ2-7, the V gene TRBV6-5; 9 bases match TRBD1. V lost 4 bases and J lost 3; bases outside the gene matches: 7. CDR1 and CDR2 from the germline V gene are MNHEY and SVGAGI. CDR3 length: 15 residues. The CDR3 coding sequence is TGTGCCAGCAGTTTCCGGGACAGGGAGGGCTACGAGCAGTACTTC. Residues: CASSFRDREGYEQYF.

The rearrangement uses TRBV3-1 (or the pseudogene TRBV3-2) and TRBJ2-1, with D possibly being TRBD1 (5 bases). The V and J ends lost 2 bases and 6 bases respectively, with 14 bases between them. The CDR3 is 15 residues long. Germline V gene data show CDR1 as LGHDT and CDR2 as YNNKEL (reference sequence). The CDR3 here is CASSQRRAVSNEQFF. CDR3 nucleotide sequence: TGTGCCAGCAGCCAACGCAGGGCAGTTAGCAATGAGCAGTTCTTC.